This entry lists 9 T cell receptor beta chains sequenced from one sample in a study of beta chain features in type 1 diabetes. Expressed TCRB transcripts were sequenced because the entire RNA isolate underwent reverse transcription. Only in-frame clones appear in the TCRdb table, and some are missing; sequencing was by immunoSEQ multiplex PCR. The sample contains some 410,000 clones, roughly 14% of which appear only once. Sample: naive CD4+ T cells from blood. These receptors originate from a man aged 25-45 years in good health.

Details on this clone: Distinct nucleotide sequences in the sample also encode this CDR3. J is TRBJ2-3 and V is TRBV5-1; D uncertain. The ends were cut back, 0 bases at V and 4 bases at J, with 3 bases in the middle. Germline V gives CDR1 SGHRS, CDR2 YFSETQ. The CDR3 covers 12 residues. This chain's CDR3 is CASSLEADTQYF. Written as DNA, the CDR3 is TGCGCCAGCAGCTTGGAGGCAGATACGCAGTATTTT. Full variable domain (rest looked up from reference TRBV5-1 and TRBJ2-3): KAGVTQTPRYLIKTRGQQVTLSCSPISGHRSVSWYQQTPGQGLQFLFEYFSETQRNKGNFPGRFSGRQFSNSRSEMNVSTLELGDSALYLCASSLEADTQYFGPGTRLTVL.

V usage is TRBV14 and J usage is TRBJ1-6; no reliable D call. V was shortened by 0 bases and J by 6 bases, with 9 bases between the two germline ends. Germline CDR1 is SGHDN and CDR2 is FVKESK. This CDR3 region has 15 residues. CDR3: CASSQDRVGNSPLHF. CDR3 coding DNA: TGTGCCAGCAGCCAAGATCGGGTGGGTAATTCACCCCTCCACTTT. Looking up the rest from reference TRBV14 and TRBJ1-6 gives the full variable domain: EAGVTQFPSHSVIEKGQTVTLRCDPISGHDNLYWYRRVMGKEIKFLLHFVKESKQDESGMPNNRFLAERTGGTYSTLKVQPAELEDSGVYFCASSQDRVGNSPLHFGNGTRLTVT.

The chain couples TRBV5-1 to TRBJ2-3; D is ambiguous. Germline V gene sequence: CDR1 SGHRS, CDR2 YFSETQ. This CDR3 contains 12 residues. The germline V and J ends were trimmed by 4 bases and 2 bases, with 5 bases remaining between them. CDR3 sequence reads: CASSENTDTQYF. The CDR3 DNA follows: TGCGCCAGCAGCGAGAACACAGATACGCAGTATTTT. The full variable domain, with the rest looked up from reference TRBV5-1 and TRBJ2-3, is KAGVTQTPRYLIKTRGQQVTLSCSPISGHRSVSWYQQTPGQGLQFLFEYFSETQRNKGNFPGRFSGRQFSNSRSEMNVSTLELGDSALYLCASSENTDTQYFGPGTRLTVL.

This clone was observed a few times. The chain carries TRBV4-1 and TRBJ2-3; tentatively, D is TRBD2 (6 bases). CDR3 length: 17 residues. With 1 base removed from V and 2 bases from J, the gap between germline ends came to 16 bases. Germline V gives CDR1 MGHRA, CDR2 YSYEKL. Here the CDR3 reads CASSQAGVRGATDTQYF. The CDR3 DNA reads as TGCGCCAGCAGCCAAGCGGGAGTTCGAGGGGCCACAGATACGCAGTATTTT.

This clone has only a few counts. The chain links TRBV4-1 to TRBJ2-5; 8 nucleotides match TRBD2. The length of the CDR3 is 18 residues. Germline CDR1 MGHRA, CDR2 YSYEKL. The J segment lost 4 bases and the V segment lost 2 bases, leaving 15 bases of the junction unmatched. CDR3 DNA sequence: TGCGCCAGCAGCCAACACTCTACGGGGACTAGTGGGAGAGAGACCCAGTACTTC. As protein: CASSQHSTGTSGRETQYF.

This clone was found a few times. V and J are TRBV19 and TRBJ2-4; 8 positions match TRBD1. V trimming: 6 bases; J trimming: 3 bases; junction bases outside the gene matches: 10. Germline lookup yields CDR1 LNHDA and CDR2 SQIVND (reference sequence). This CDR3 is 16 amino acids long. The CDR3 DNA sequence: TGTGCCAGTAGCCCGCTGACAGGGGTAGGCAAAAACATTCAGTACTTC. This translates into CASSPLTGVGKNIQYF.

This clone was found a few times. The J gene is TRBJ2-5, the V gene TRBV5-6; maybe TRBD2 (6 bases). CDR1 is SGHDT, CDR2 YYEEEE, per germline. The CDR3 has 14 amino acids. The ends were cut back, 6 bases at V and 4 bases at J, with 16 bases in the middle. DNA for the CDR3: TGTGCCAGCATCCTGGGGCCAGCGGGAGAGACCCAGTACTTC. It is translated as CASILGPAGETQYF.

V is TRBV5-3 and J is TRBJ2-1, with TRBD2 as a possible D gene (5 bases). TRBV5-3 is designated an ORF whose function remains uncertain. V was shortened by 4 bases and J by 2 bases, with 13 bases between the two germline ends. This CDR3 contains 15 residues. CDR3 region: CARSLSSRTYNEQFF. The CDR3 DNA is TGTGCCAGAAGCCTATCTAGCAGAACCTACAATGAGCAGTTCTTC.

A few counts support this clone. This sequence joins TRBV7-9 and TRBJ2-3; D perhaps matches TRBD2 (6 bases). The V gene lost 2 bases and the J gene lost 1 base, with 16 bases spanning the gap. CDR1 and CDR2 (germline): SEHNR, FQNEAQ (reference sequence). The CDR3 consists of 17 residues. The CDR3 sequence is CASSLSGLEGRTDTQYF. The CDR3 bases are TGTGCCAGCAGCTTATCAGGTTTGGAGGGTCGCACAGATACGCAGTATTTT.